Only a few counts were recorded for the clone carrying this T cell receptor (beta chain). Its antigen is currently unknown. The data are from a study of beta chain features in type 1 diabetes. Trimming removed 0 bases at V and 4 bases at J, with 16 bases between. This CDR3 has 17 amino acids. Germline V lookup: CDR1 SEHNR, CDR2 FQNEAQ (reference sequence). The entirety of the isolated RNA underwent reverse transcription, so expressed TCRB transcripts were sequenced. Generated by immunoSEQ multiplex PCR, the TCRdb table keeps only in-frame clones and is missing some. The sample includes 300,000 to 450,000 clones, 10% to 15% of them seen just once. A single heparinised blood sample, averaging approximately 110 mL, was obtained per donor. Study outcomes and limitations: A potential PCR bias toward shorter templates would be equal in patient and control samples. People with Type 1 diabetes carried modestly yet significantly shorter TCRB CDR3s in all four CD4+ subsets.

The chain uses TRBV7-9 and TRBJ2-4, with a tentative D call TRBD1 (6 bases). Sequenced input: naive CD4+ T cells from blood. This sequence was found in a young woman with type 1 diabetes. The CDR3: CASSLAISGTQKNIQYF. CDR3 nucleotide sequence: TGTGCCAGCAGCTTAGCGATTTCAGGGACACAGAAAAACATTCAGTACTTC.